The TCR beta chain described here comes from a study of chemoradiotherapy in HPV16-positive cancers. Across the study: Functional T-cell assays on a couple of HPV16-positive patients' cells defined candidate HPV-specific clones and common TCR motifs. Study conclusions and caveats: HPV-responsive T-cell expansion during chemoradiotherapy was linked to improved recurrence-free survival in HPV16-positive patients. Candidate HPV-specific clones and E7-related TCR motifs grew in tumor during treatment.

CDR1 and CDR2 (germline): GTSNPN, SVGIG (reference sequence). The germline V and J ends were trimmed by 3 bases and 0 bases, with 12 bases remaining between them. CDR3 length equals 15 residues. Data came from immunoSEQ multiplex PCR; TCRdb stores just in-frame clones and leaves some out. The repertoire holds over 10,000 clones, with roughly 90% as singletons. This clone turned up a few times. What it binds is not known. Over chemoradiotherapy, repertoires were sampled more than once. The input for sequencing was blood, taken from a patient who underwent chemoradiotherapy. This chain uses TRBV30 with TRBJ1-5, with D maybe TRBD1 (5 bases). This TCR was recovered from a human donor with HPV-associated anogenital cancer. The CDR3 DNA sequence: TGTGCCTGGAGCACAGGACATACTAGCAATCAGCCCCAGCATTTT. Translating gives CAWSTGHTSNQPQHF. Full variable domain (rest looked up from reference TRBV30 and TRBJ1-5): SQTIHQWPATLVQPVGSPLSLECTVEGTSNPNLYWYRQAAGRGLQLLFYSVGIGQISSEVPQNLSASRPQDRQFILSSKKLLLSDSGFYLCAWSTGHTSNQPQHFGDGTRLSIL.